The TCR beta chain described here comes from a study of cytotoxic CD8 clonotypes in ibrutinib-treated CLL. Looking at the study overall: Included were 11 relapsed/refractory and over 14 treatment-naive patients, of whom 17 to 18 were IGHV unmutated.

This clone was seen more than once but under ten times. Germline loops: CDR1 LNHDA, CDR2 SQIVND (reference sequence). CDR3 size: 15 residues. J lost 0 bases, V lost 5 bases, and 4 bases had no gene match. Investigators sought sequencing depths of between 1 in 200,000 and 1 in 1 million T cells. This table comes from immunoSEQ multiplex PCR, and its TCRdb copy is limited to in-frame clones, with some not included. The sample lists about 72,000 clones, around 68% occurring once. The chain couples TRBV19 to TRBJ1-3; 7 nucleotides align to TRBD1. This TCR was sampled from a human donor with chronic lymphocytic leukemia. This material consisted of PBMCs, taken after 12 months of ibrutinib treatment. In DNA form, the CDR3 reads TGTGCCAGTAGTTCACAGGGGATCTCTGGAAACACCATATATTTT. It is translated as CASSSQGISGNTIYF.